This entry features one T cell receptor beta chain sequence. Profiling relied on immunoSEQ multiplex PCR, and the TCRdb table lists in-frame clones only, not all of them. The table includes about 400,000 clones, about 89% detected once. These data come from a study of blood T cell repertoires in COVID-19. The overall study: From the United States, Italy and Spain came samples of acute and convalescent COVID-19.

Specimen: peripheral blood. The receptor was isolated from a man between 35 and 55 years old with acute or convalescent COVID-19.

The CDR3 here is CASGPGGEGSPLHF. The CDR3 DNA follows: TGTGCCAGCGGACCCGGCGGGGAGGGATCACCCCTCCACTTT. The chain is built from TRBV14 and TRBJ1-6; D is unclear. The V end lost 8 bases, the J end lost 10 bases, and 18 bases lay between the germline ends. This CDR3 contains 14 residues. The germline CDR1 and CDR2 sequences are SGHDN and FVKESK.